The clone carrying this TCR beta chain has at least ten counts. The data belong to a study of human T cells and chemical hapten exposure. Study-wide context: On around 2 cm by around 2 cm of upper inner arm skin, sensitization was performed with 2% DPC.

This CDR3 is built from 15 residues. V was cut by 6 bases and J by 2 bases, with 15 bases left in between. CDR1 and CDR2 (germline): SEHNR, FQNEAQ (reference sequence). During construction of the library, unique molecular identifiers were attached to individual cDNA molecules for quantitative, reproducible TCR counting. TCRdb passed the RACE reads through MiXCR, listing each CDR3 protein once. The sample includes about 140,000 distinct CDR3 sequences, approximately 12% of them seen just once. Time point denoted: patch test 2, 6 weeks after DPC sensitization. Treatment: therapeutic diphenylcyclopropenone sensitization with weekly scalp DPC.

The TCR originated in a woman in her fifties or sixties with alopecia areata. Some clones in this sample may be carry-over from other donors' samples. This chain links TRBV7-9 with TRBJ2-3; a weak D match, TRBD2 (6 bases). The sample in question was whole blood, obtained in connection with sensitization to the hapten diphenylcyclopropenone (DPC). CDR3 residues: CASRLSGAATDTQYF. DNA of the CDR3: TGTGCCAGCAGACTTAGCGGAGCCGCCACAGATACGCAGTATTTT.